Listed here are 16 T cell receptor beta chains from one sample, sequenced in a study of blood T cells in healthy people across ages. A second about 7 to 11 cycle PCR used barcoded and J-beta primers. TCRdb used MiXCR to reprocess the 5' RACE reads, holding one entry per CDR3 protein. The sample shows fewer than 2,000,000 distinct CDR3 sequences, around 42% of them seen only once. What was sequenced was blood. The receptors shown here come from a human donor in good health.

There are a few counts of this clonotype. The genes are TRBV29-1 and TRBJ1-2, with D maybe TRBD1 (6 bases). Germline V gene data show CDR1 as SQVTM and CDR2 as ANQGSEA. V lost 6 bases to trimming and J lost 8 bases, with 22 bases between them. The CDR3 length is 14 residues. This CDR3 is CSVPVGGAINGYTF. The CDR3 region has the DNA TGCAGCGTCCCCGTGGGGGGCGCGATTAACGGCTACACCTTC. The full variable domain, in which reference TRBV29-1 and TRBJ1-2 provide the parts outside the CDR3, is SAVISQKPSRDICQRGTSLTIQCQVDSQVTMMFWYRQQPGQSLTLIATANQGSEATYESGFVIDKFPISRPNLTFSTLTVSNMSPEDSSIYLCSVPVGGAINGYTFGSGTRLTVV.

This clonotype has a single count. The J gene is TRBJ1-1, the V gene TRBV4-2; possibly TRBD1 for D (6 bases). This CDR3 is built from 15 residues. Germline V CDR1 and CDR2: LGHNA, YNFKEQ. Trimming stripped 1 base from V and 0 bases from J, with 9 bases between. The CDR3 here is CASSQGTEMNTEAFF. In DNA, the CDR3 is TGTGCCAGCAGCCAAGGGACAGAGATGAACACTGAAGCTTTCTTT.

The chain couples TRBV10-3 to TRBJ1-1, with TRBD1 as a possible D gene (5 bases). CDR3 length: 11 amino acids. The ends were cut back, 6 bases at V and 4 bases at J, with 6 bases in the middle. Germline V gene lookup returns CDR1 ENHRY and CDR2 SYGVKD. DNA of the CDR3: TGTGCCATCAGGCAGGGCACTGAAGCTTTCTTT. This sequence encodes CAIRQGTEAFF.

This clonotype appeared many times. V gene TRBV13 combines with J gene TRBJ1-2, with a tentative D call TRBD1 (5 bases). CDR3 length equals 15 residues. V was clipped by 0 bases and J by 1 base, with 9 bases between them. Germline loops: CDR1 PRHDT, CDR2 FYEKMQ (reference sequence). DNA of the CDR3: TGTGCCAGCAGCTTAGGAGACAGAGATAACTATGGCTACACCTTC. Translated, it gives CASSLGDRDNYGYTF.

This clonotype was seen many times. The CDR3 DNA sequence: TGTGCCAGCAGCTTAGTAGTGTTAGATACGCAGTATTTT. This codes for CASSLVVLDTQYF. The gene calls are TRBV7-2 and TRBJ2-3; D call uncertain. The germline CDR1 and CDR2 sequences are SGHTA and FQGNSA. This CDR3 contains 13 residues. V gave up 1 base and J gave up 5 bases, with 7 bases separating them.

The V call is TRBV20-1, the J call TRBJ2-3; 10 bases align to TRBD2. CDR3 length: 15 residues. Germline CDR1 reads DFQATT; CDR2 reads SNEGSKA (reference sequence). J gave up 9 bases and V 6 bases, and 15 bases lay outside the gene matches. The CDR3 DNA sequence: TGCAGTGCCGGAGAGAGGCTAGCGGGGGCCCCCACGCAGTATTTT. Encoded protein: CSAGERLAGAPTQYF.

This clonotype turned up a few times. The rearrangement joins TRBV6-1 to TRBJ1-4; a weak D match, TRBD1 (5 bases). With 4 bases removed from V and 11 bases from J, the gap between germline ends came to 20 bases. The CDR3 is 15 residues long. The germline gives CDR1 MNHNS, CDR2 SASEGT. Here the CDR3 reads CASSALGTSSQKLFF. CDR3 nucleotides: TGTGCCAGCAGTGCCCTTGGGACCTCTTCACAGAAACTGTTTTTT.

The V and J genes are TRBV5-1 and TRBJ1-2; 7 bases match TRBD1. V lost 0 bases, J lost 7 bases, and 6 bases stayed unmatched. Germline V gene data show CDR1 as SGHRS and CDR2 as YFSETQ. CDR3 length equals 14 residues. The CDR3 DNA reads TGCGCCAGCAGCTTGGACTCGCAGGGGGGTGGCTACACCTTC. Translating it yields CASSLDSQGGGYTF.

The CDR3 DNA sequence: TGTGCCAGCGGTCCAATACTGGGAAAACTGTTTTTT. This translates into CASGPILGKLFF. The rearrangement joins TRBV12-3 or TRBV12-4 to TRBJ1-4; D not resolved. V gave up 8 bases and J gave up 10 bases, with 14 bases separating them. The CDR3 is 12 residues long.

The chain uses TRBV12-3 or TRBV12-4 and TRBJ2-1, with D tentatively TRBD1 (5 bases). Trimming took 3 bases from V and 5 from J, leaving 14 bases between them. The CDR3 sequence is 15 residues long. The CDR3 region is CASSFFGRVDNEQFF. The CDR3 region has the DNA TGTGCCAGCAGTTTTTTTGGCAGGGTGGACAATGAGCAGTTCTTC.

V is TRBV12-3 or TRBV12-4 and J is TRBJ1-6; the D gene is possibly TRBD1 (6 bases). Trimming removed 5 bases at V and 9 bases at J, with 14 bases between. CDR3 length equals 14 residues. CDR3 nucleotide sequence: TGTGCCAGCAGTGCACAGGGCCGGAGTTCACCCCTCCACTTT. This encodes CASSAQGRSSPLHF.

In its sample, this clonotype was seen a few times. The CDR3 sequence is CASSVSSGVEGSPLHF. The CDR3, as DNA: TGTGCCAGCAGCGTTTCTTCAGGGGTGGAAGGATCACCCCTCCACTTT. This rearrangement joins TRBV9 to TRBJ1-6; tentatively, D is TRBD1 (6 bases). Germline V CDR1 and CDR2: SGDLS, YYNGEE. This CDR3 spans 16 amino acids. V lost 2 bases, J lost 10 bases, and 19 bases lay in between.

The chain links TRBV20-1 to TRBJ2-7; 10 nucleotides align to TRBD1. V lost 6 bases and J lost 4; bases outside the gene matches: 6. Germline V gene data show CDR1 as DFQATT and CDR2 as SNEGSKA (reference sequence). The length of the CDR3 is 13 residues. The CDR3 nucleotides read TGCAGTGCGGGTCCGGGACAGGGGTACGAGCAGTACTTC. It specifies CSAGPGQGYEQYF.

The chain has TRBV20-1 and TRBJ2-7; weak D call: TRBD1 (6 bases). V was trimmed by 0 bases and J by 6 bases, leaving 21 bases between them. The CDR3 has 16 amino acids. CDR1 is DFQATT, CDR2 SNEGSKA, per germline (reference sequence). The CDR3 bases are TGCAGTGCTAGAGATCGGATAGGACAGAGGGGTTTCGAGCAGTACTTC. Its protein is CSARDRIGQRGFEQYF.

The chain recombines TRBV20-1 with TRBJ1-2, with 7 bases lining up with TRBD1. CDR1 is DFQATT and CDR2 is SNEGSKA in the germline V gene (reference sequence). The CDR3 has 17 residues. Trimming at V came to 6 bases and at J to 0 bases, leaving 16 bases not matched to a gene. CDR3 sequence reads: CSAKTGSEGLANYGYTF. The CDR3 DNA reads TGCAGTGCCAAGACAGGGAGTGAGGGTTTAGCTAACTATGGCTACACCTTC.

The chain uses TRBV12-3 or TRBV12-4 and TRBJ2-5; D may be TRBD2 (6 bases). There are 14 residues in the CDR3. Trimming shortened V by 8 bases and J by 6 bases, and 19 bases separated the two germline ends. The CDR3 reads CASGPPRDFQTQYF. The CDR3 DNA sequence: TGTGCCAGCGGACCTCCTCGGGACTTCCAGACCCAGTACTTC.